The TCR beta chain described here comes from a study of shared clonotypes between healthy human individuals. This table comes from immunoSEQ multiplex PCR, and its TCRdb copy is limited to in-frame clones, with some not included. There are about 730,000 clones in the sample; roughly two thirds occur only once, and under 2% lies in the top ten. Per germline, CDR1 MNHNY and CDR2 SVGAGI (reference sequence). V trimming: 7 bases; J trimming: 5 bases; junction bases outside the gene matches: 10. The CDR3 has 15 amino acids. The chain links TRBV6-6 to TRBJ2-5; TRBD1 matches at 10 bases. This TCR was recovered from a young woman in good health. Specimen: memory CD4+ T cells sorted from blood. The subset: CD45RA-negative fraction. CDR3: CASTTTGGAFETQYF. CDR3 nucleotide sequence: TGTGCCAGCACCACGACAGGGGGCGCCTTCGAGACCCAGTACTTC.